This T cell receptor beta chain was profiled in a study of shared clonotypes between healthy human individuals. Study-wide context: Two female and a few male donors aged 18 to 49 were enrolled.

The CDR3 consists of 15 residues. Trimming removed 5 bases from V and 3 bases from J, with 16 bases in between. Germline-derived CDR1 and CDR2 are MDHEN and SYDVKM. Each sorted subset replicate got 200 ng genomic DNA, 25,000 to 35,000 genomes. Original methodology: Quality scores were absent from the junction-only immunoSEQ sequences, so filtering differed. Produced via immunoSEQ multiplex PCR; TCRdb's table is partial and in-frame only. V and J calls plus clone size are reproduced from that table; the DNA served to infer D and trimming. Seen here are about 2.4 million clones, over 85% observed once, and the top ten hold more than 0.35%.

The rearrangement links TRBV28 to TRBJ1-1; D not resolved. This receptor was taken from a man aged 18 to 30 in good health. Some clones in this sample may be carry-over from other donors' samples. Sequenced sample: naive CD4+ T cells from PBMCs. Subset described: CD45RA+ positively selected. The DNA for the CDR3 is TGTGCCAGCAGTCCCCCCCGGGGAGGTTACACTGAAGCTTTCTTT. Protein sequence: CASSPPRGGYTEAFF.